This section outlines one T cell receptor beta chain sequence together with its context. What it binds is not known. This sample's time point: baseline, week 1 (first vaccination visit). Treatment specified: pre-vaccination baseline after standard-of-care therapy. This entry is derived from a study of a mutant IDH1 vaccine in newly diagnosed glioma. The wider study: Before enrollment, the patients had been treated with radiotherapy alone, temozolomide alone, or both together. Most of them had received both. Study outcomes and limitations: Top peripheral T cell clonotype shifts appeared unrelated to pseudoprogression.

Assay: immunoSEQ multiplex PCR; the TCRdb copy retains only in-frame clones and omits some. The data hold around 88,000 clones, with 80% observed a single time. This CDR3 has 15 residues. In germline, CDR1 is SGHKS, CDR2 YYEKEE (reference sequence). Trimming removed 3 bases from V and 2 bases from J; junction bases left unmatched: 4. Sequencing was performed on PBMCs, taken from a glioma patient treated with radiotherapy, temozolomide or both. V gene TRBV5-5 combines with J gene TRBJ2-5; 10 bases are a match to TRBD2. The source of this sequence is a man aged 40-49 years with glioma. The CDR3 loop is CASSWGTSVQETQYF. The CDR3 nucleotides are TGTGCCAGCAGCTGGGGGACTAGCGTACAAGAGACCCAGTACTTC. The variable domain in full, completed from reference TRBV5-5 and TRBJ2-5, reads DAGVTQSPTHLIKTRGQQVTLRCSPISGHKSVSWYQQVLGQGPQFIFQYYEKEERGRGNFPDRFSARQFPNYSSELNVNALLLGDSALYLCASSWGTSVQETQYFGPGTRLLVL.